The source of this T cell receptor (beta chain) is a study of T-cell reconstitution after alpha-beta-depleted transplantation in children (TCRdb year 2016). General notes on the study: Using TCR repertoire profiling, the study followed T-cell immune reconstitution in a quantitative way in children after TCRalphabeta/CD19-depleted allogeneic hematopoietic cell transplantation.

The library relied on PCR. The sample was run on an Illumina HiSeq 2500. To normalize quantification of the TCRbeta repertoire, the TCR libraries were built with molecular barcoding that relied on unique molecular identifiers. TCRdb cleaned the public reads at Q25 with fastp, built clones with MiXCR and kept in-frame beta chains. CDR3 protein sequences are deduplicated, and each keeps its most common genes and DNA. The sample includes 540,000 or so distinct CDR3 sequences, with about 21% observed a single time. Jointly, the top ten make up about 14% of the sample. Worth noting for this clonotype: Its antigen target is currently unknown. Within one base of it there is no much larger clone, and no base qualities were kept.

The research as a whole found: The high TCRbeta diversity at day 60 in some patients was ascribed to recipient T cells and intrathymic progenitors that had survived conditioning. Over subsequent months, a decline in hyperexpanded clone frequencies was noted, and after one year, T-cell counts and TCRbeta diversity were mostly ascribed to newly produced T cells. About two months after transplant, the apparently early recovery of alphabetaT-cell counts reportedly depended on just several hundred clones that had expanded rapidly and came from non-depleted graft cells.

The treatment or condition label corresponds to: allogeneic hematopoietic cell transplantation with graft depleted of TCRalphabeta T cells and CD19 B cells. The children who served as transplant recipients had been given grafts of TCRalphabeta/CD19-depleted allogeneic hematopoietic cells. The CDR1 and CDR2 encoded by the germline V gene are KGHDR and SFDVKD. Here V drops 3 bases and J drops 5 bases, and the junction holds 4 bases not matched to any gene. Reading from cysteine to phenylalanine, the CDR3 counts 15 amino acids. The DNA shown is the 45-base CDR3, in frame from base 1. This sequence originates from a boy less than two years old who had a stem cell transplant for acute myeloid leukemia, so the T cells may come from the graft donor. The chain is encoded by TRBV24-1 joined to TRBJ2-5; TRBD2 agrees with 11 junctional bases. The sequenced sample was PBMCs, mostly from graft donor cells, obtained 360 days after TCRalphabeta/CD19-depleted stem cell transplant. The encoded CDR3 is CATSDQTSGVETQYF. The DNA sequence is TGTGCCACCAGTGATCAGACTAGCGGGGTTGAGACCCAGTACTTC.